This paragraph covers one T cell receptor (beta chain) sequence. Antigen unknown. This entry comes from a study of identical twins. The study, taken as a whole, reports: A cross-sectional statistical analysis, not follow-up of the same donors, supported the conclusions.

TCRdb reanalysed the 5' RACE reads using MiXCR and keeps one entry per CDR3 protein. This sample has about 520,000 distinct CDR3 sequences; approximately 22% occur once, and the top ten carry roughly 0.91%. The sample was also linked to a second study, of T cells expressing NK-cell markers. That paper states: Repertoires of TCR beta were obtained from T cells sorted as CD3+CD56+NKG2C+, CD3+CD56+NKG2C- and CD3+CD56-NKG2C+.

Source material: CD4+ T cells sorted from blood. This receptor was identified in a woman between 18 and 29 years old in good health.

The chain's CDR3 is CASSPEYKTSNTEAFF. The CDR3, as DNA: TGTGCCAGCAGTCCGGAGTATAAAACCTCTAACACTGAAGCTTTCTTT. The chain combines TRBV12-3 or TRBV12-4 with TRBJ1-1; D not certain. Deletions cut 5 bases from V and 2 bases from J, with 18 bases between. The CDR3 covers 16 residues.